This TCR beta chain is from a study of T cells in AML relapse after transplant (dated by TCRdb to between 2017 and 2020). With regard to the full study: Remission controls were clinically matched patients who maintained long-term complete remission with more than 3 years of follow-up. Remission samples were bone marrow collected about 1 year after HSCT from patients who maintained complete remission. In this retrospective study, inhibitory receptor expression and TCR repertoires of bone marrow T cells were examined in patients given allogeneic HSCT for myeloid malignancy. Study-wide conclusions, independent of this receptor: The TCR repertoire comparisons were based on very few samples, with only three individuals in each group for unsorted bone marrow.

Libraries were built with PCR. Instead of multiplex PCR, a modified RACE PCR protocol was used to amplify TCR alpha and beta chains from RNA. The libraries were sequenced on an Illumina MiSeq, and sample-specific barcode combinations were used to demultiplex the raw reads. The paper's data handling went like this. MiXCR software was used to identify TCR clonotypes from the sequencing reads. In TCRdb, the public reads were trimmed at Q25 with fastp and aligned with MiXCR, with productive beta chains retained. Each record represents a unique CDR3 protein, reported with the most common genes and DNA among its rows. The V and J calls come from TCRdb's annotation, not from the publication. Recorded for this sample are fewer than 4,500 distinct CDR3 sequences; around 10% of them occurred a single time. The ten largest clones represent less than 40% of the sample. As a fraction of the sample, this clonotype is medium-sized (0.01 to 0.1%). Its antigen has not been determined. Per-base qualities were not stored, and no clone one base away is much larger.

CDR1 and CDR2 were assigned from the germline V gene as SGHTA and FQGNSA. The germline ends are 4 bases apart after V is trimmed by 4 bases and J by 3 bases. The CDR3 numbers 11 residues from cysteine through phenylalanine. Only the CDR3 DNA stays, 33 bases, in frame from base 1. This clonotype was obtained from a human donor who had a stem cell transplant for acute myeloid leukemia. After a transplant, the donor of the graft may account for some T cells. The specimen was bone marrow, either the whole sample or a sorted T cell fraction (not recorded which), collected in complete remission. The chain is encoded by TRBV7-2 joined to TRBJ2-7; the D gene cannot be named for sure. CDR3 protein: CASSSIYEQYF. The DNA sequence is as follows: TGTGCCAGCAGCTCAATCTACGAGCAGTACTTC.